The TCR beta chain described here comes from a study of neurological immune-mediated disorders. This clonotype came up many times. TCRdb passed the 5' RACE reads through MiXCR, listing each CDR3 protein once. Counted here are about 87,000 distinct CDR3 sequences, 3.5% occurring once; the ten biggest clones make up 2.5% to 3%. Sequenced sample: PBMCs. The TCR originated in a woman aged 45-60 years with multiple sclerosis.

This chain's CDR3 is CASSLTGVGDTQYF. In DNA, the CDR3 is TGTGCCAGCAGCTTAACAGGGGTGGGGGATACGCAGTATTTT. The chain joins TRBV7-6 to TRBJ2-3; 7 nucleotides agree with TRBD1. J gave up 6 bases and V 2 bases, and 5 bases lay outside the gene matches. The germline V gene encodes CDR1 SGHVS and CDR2 FNYEAQ. The CDR3 loop spans 14 amino acids.